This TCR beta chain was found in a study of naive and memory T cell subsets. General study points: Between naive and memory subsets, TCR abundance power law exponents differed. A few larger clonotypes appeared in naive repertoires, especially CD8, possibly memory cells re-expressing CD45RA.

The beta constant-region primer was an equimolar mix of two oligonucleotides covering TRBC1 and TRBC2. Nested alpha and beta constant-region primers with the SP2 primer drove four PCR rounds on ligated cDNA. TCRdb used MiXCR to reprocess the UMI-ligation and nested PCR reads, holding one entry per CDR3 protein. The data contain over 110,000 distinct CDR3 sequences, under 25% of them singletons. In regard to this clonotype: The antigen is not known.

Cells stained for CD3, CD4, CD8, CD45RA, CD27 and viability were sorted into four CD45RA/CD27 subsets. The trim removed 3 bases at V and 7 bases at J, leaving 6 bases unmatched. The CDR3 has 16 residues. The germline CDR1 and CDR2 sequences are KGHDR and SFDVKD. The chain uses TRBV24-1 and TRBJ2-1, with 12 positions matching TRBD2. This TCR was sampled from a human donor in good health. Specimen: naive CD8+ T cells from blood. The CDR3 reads CATSDRLAGVGNEQFF. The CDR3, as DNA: TGTGCCACCAGTGATCGACTAGCGGGAGTAGGGAATGAGCAGTTCTTC.